These 20 T cell receptor beta chains originate from one sample sequenced in a study of T cell responses to AZD1222 COVID-19 vaccine. The method was immunoSEQ multiplex PCR; TCRdb's version includes in-frame clones alone and lacks a portion of them. The sample holds about 120,000 clones, roughly 91% seen once. Specimen: peripheral blood, collected 28 days after the second AZD1222 dose. The receptors shown here come from an adult who received the AZD1222 COVID-19 vaccine.

The chain uses TRBV5-1 and TRBJ1-3, with 7 nucleotides matching TRBD1. Trimming at V came to 6 bases and at J to 4 bases, leaving 4 bases not matched to a gene. The CDR3 loop spans 13 amino acids. Germline CDR1 SGHRS, CDR2 YFSETQ. CDR3 protein: CASTRGLGNTIYF. The CDR3 DNA follows: TGCGCCAGCACTAGGGGGCTGGGAAACACCATATATTTT.

The genes are TRBV7-8 and TRBJ2-2, with 10 bases fitting TRBD2. The CDR3 extends over 14 amino acids. Germline V CDR1 and CDR2: SGHVS, FQNEAQ. J gave up 1 base and V 10 bases, and 3 bases lay outside the gene matches. CDR3 in amino acids: CATRLAGNTGELFF. In DNA form, the CDR3 reads TGTGCCACCCGACTAGCGGGGAACACCGGGGAGCTGTTTTTT.

The chain joins TRBV5-4 to TRBJ2-5; tentatively, D is TRBD1 (5 bases). V was trimmed by 0 bases and J by 1 base, leaving 16 bases between them. The CDR3 loop spans 17 amino acids. The germline V gene encodes CDR1 SGHNT and CDR2 YYREEE (reference sequence). The CDR3, as DNA: TGTGCCAGCAGCTTGGGAGCAGGGCGACGGAGCCAAGAGACCCAGTACTTC. Residues: CASSLGAGRRSQETQYF.

CDR3 protein: CASSYGKRGDTDTQYF. As DNA, the CDR3 is TGTGCCAGCAGTTACGGCAAGCGGGGGGACACAGATACGCAGTATTTT. The chain couples TRBV6-6 to TRBJ2-3; 9 bases line up with TRBD2. Germline assignment: CDR1 MNHNY and CDR2 SVGAGI (reference sequence). V was clipped by 2 bases and J by 2 bases; unmatched bases: 5. CDR3 length equals 16 residues.

J is TRBJ1-4 and V is TRBV11-3; no reliable D call. The CDR3 loop spans 19 amino acids. The germline V and J ends were trimmed by 2 bases and 0 bases, with 19 bases remaining between them. Germline V gene sequence: CDR1 SGHNT, CDR2 YENEEA. The CDR3, as DNA: TGTGCCAGCAGCTTACCCCCAGCGAGTCAAACGGCAACTAATGAAAAACTGTTTTTT. It yields the protein CASSLPPASQTATNEKLFF.

The genes are TRBV4-2 and TRBJ2-7; D is unclear. V lost 1 base and J 0 bases, leaving 13 bases between the germline ends. Germline assignment: CDR1 LGHNA and CDR2 YNFKEQ. This CDR3 contains 16 residues. In nucleotides, the CDR3 is TGTGCCAGCAGCCAAGCGGCAGATCATTTCTCCTACGAGCAGTACTTC. Its protein product is CASSQAADHFSYEQYF.

The gene calls are TRBV27 and TRBJ2-7; TRBD1 agrees at 10 bases. V was pared by 0 bases and J by 4 bases, with 9 bases of the junction left unmatched. The CDR3 length is 17 residues. Looked up from germline, CDR1 is MNHEY and CDR2 is SMNVEV (reference sequence). The CDR3 loop reads CASSLSHRQGAGYEQYF. CDR3 nucleotide sequence: TGTGCCAGCAGTTTATCTCATCGACAGGGGGCTGGATACGAGCAGTACTTC.

This chain uses TRBV18 with TRBJ1-1; D unclear. Per the germline V gene, CDR1 is KGHSH and CDR2 is LQKENI. V lost 0 bases and J 2 bases, leaving 19 bases between the germline ends. The CDR3 is 18 amino acids. CDR3 DNA sequence: TGTGCCAGCTCACCACCCCTATCGACGGGTTGGTCTAACACTGAAGCTTTCTTT. Amino acids: CASSPPLSTGWSNTEAFF.

The genes are TRBV6-4 and TRBJ1-6; 8 nucleotides agree with TRBD1. Looked up from germline, CDR1 is MRHNA and CDR2 is SNTAGT. This CDR3 region has 14 residues. With 2 bases clipped from V and 10 bases from J, the junction kept 4 bases outside the gene matches. The CDR3 sequence: CASSDMNRGSPLHF. The CDR3, as DNA: TGTGCCAGCAGTGACATGAACAGGGGGTCACCCCTCCACTTT.

The chain combines TRBV24-1 with TRBJ1-2; 11 bases line up with TRBD1. Per germline, CDR1 KGHDR and CDR2 SFDVKD. The CDR3 is made up of 12 amino acids. With V trimmed by 12 bases and J by 8 bases, 7 bases remained unmatched. The CDR3 bases are TGTGCCGCAGGACAGGGGGCGAGAGGCTACACCTTC. Translation: CAAGQGARGYTF.

This chain links TRBV4-3 with TRBJ2-3; 7 positions agree with TRBD2. CDR1 and CDR2 (germline): LGHNA, YSLEER. The junction had 4 bases not matched to a gene; V was cut back by 2 bases and J by 2 bases. The CDR3 has 15 amino acids. The CDR3 bases are TGCGCCAGCAGCCAAACTAGCGTCCTCACAGATACGCAGTATTTT. Translation gives CASSQTSVLTDTQYF.

The sample holds a few counts of this clone. The chain uses TRBV5-6 and TRBJ1-6; D possibly corresponds to TRBD1 (5 bases). In germline, CDR1 is SGHDT, CDR2 YYEEEE. The CDR3 spans 14 residues. V lost 1 base, J lost 6 bases, and 8 bases lay in between. As DNA, the CDR3 is TGTGCCAGCAGCTTGAGAGGGGCTAATTCACCCCTCCACTTT. Encoded protein: CASSLRGANSPLHF.

This chain connects TRBV25-1 to TRBJ1-2, with 7 positions matching TRBD1. Germline-derived CDR1 and CDR2 are MGHDK and SYGVNS. V shed 3 bases, J shed 6 bases, and the junction held 7 bases outside the gene matches. This CDR3 is built from 14 residues. This CDR3 reads CASSEFRDRDGYTF. The CDR3 coding sequence is TGTGCCAGCAGTGAGTTTCGAGACAGGGATGGCTACACCTTC.

The rearrangement joins TRBV30 to TRBJ2-7; the D is unclear. With 4 bases removed from V and 2 bases from J, the gap between germline ends came to 12 bases. The CDR3 is made up of 13 amino acids. Germline V gives CDR1 GTSNPN, CDR2 SVGIG (reference sequence). The CDR3 spells CAWTVLPAYEQYF. As DNA, the CDR3 is TGTGCCTGGACCGTGCTACCAGCCTACGAGCAGTACTTC.

This chain joins TRBV27 and TRBJ1-6; weak D call: TRBD1 (5 bases). V dropped 6 bases and J dropped 10 bases, with 19 bases sitting between them. The CDR3 runs 15 residues. CDR1 is MNHEY and CDR2 is SMNVEV in the germline V gene (reference sequence). The chain's CDR3 is CASSYKMGRESPLHF. The CDR3 DNA sequence: TGTGCCAGCAGCTACAAAATGGGCAGGGAATCACCCCTCCACTTT.

This sequence joins TRBV6-7 and TRBJ1-2; the D is unclear. TRBV6-7 is treated as an ORF (open reading frame) with a function not yet certain. This CDR3 region has 13 residues. The V end lost 2 bases, the J end lost 8 bases, and 12 bases lay between the germline ends. This chain's CDR3 is CASSYGPPGGYTF. The CDR3 bases are TGTGCCAGCAGTTACGGGCCGCCGGGGGGCTACACCTTC.

This clone has just a few counts. V gene TRBV7-3 combines with J gene TRBJ1-1; D remains ambiguous. The germline V gene has CDR1 SGHTA and CDR2 FQGTGA. V lost 8 bases and J lost 0, with 10 bases in between. This CDR3 is built from 13 residues. CDR3 coding DNA: TGTGCCAGCTCCTGGACGGTGAACACTGAAGCTTTCTTT. It codes for CASSWTVNTEAFF.

The V gene is TRBV6-5, the J gene TRBJ2-7; D could derive from TRBD1 or TRBD2 (6 bases each). V was pared by 6 bases and J by 2 bases, with 11 bases between. The CDR3 has 13 residues. Germline CDR1 and CDR2: MNHEY and SVGAGI. The CDR3 sequence: CASSSRGPYEQYF. The CDR3 region has the DNA TGTGCCAGCAGCAGTCGGGGGCCCTACGAGCAGTACTTC.

This clone was seen a single time. This chain connects TRBV15 to TRBJ2-7; D is possibly TRBD2 (6 bases). This CDR3 has 15 amino acids. Germline loops: CDR1 LNHNV, CDR2 YYDKDF (reference sequence). V lost 0 bases and J 5 bases, leaving 14 bases between the germline ends. CDR3 residues: CATSRDGRGGDEQYF. For the CDR3, the DNA is TGTGCCACCAGCAGAGATGGTCGGGGCGGGGACGAGCAGTACTTC.

This clone is a singleton in its sample. J is TRBJ1-2 and V is TRBV30, with a weak D call TRBD1 (5 bases). Germline loops: CDR1 GTSNPN, CDR2 SVGIG (reference sequence). The CDR3 has 14 amino acids. The V and J ends lost 1 base and 3 bases respectively, with 12 bases between them. The CDR3 nucleotides read TGTGCCTGGAGTGAGGCCCGGGGGGACTATGGCTACACCTTC. This codes for CAWSEARGDYGYTF. Full variable domain (remainder filled in from reference TRBV30 and TRBJ1-2): SQTIHQWPATLVQPVGSPLSLECTVEGTSNPNLYWYRQAAGRGLQLLFYSVGIGQISSEVPQNLSASRPQDRQFILSSKKLLLSDSGFYLCAWSEARGDYGYTFGSGTRLTVV.